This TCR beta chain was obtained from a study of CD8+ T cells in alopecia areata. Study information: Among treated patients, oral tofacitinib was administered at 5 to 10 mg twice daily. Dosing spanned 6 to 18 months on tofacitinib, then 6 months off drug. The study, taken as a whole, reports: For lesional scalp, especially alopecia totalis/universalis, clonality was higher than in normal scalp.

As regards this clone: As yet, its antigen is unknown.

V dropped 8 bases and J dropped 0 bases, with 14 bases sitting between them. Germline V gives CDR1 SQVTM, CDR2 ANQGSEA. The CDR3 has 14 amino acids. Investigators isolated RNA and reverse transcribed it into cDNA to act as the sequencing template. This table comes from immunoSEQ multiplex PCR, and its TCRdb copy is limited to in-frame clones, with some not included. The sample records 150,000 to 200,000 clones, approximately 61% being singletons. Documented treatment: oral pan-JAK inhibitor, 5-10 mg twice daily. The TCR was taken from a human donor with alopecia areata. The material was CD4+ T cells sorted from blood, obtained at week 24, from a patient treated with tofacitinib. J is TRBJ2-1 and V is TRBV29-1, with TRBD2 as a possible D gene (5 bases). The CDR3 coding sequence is TGCAGCTCCTTAAGAGGGTCCTCCTACAATGAGCAGTTCTTC. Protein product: CSSLRGSSYNEQFF.